These 22 T cell receptor beta chains share one sample of origin, sequenced in a study of cytomegalovirus exposure and HLA in healthy donors. 60 Vbeta and 13 Jbeta primers were used in PCR. The data were produced by immunoSEQ multiplex PCR, yet TCRdb's version contains in-frame clones alone and is incomplete. The sample records 40,000 or so clones, roughly 60% being singletons. Sequencing was performed on PBMCs. Receptor source: a human donor in good health.

This clone was picked up a small number of times. The chain is built from TRBV7-2 and TRBJ2-7; D is uncertain. Germline lookup yields CDR1 SGHTA and CDR2 FQGNSA. The CDR3 is 12 amino acids. V was pared by 5 bases and J by 4 bases, with 9 bases between. The CDR3 sequence: CASSPGYYEQYF. The CDR3, as DNA: TGTGCCAGCAGCCCCGGGTATTACGAGCAGTACTTC.

This rearrangement joins TRBV11-2 to TRBJ1-6; D is ambiguous. V shed 8 bases and J shed 7 bases, with 9 bases lying between them. There are 12 residues in the CDR3. CDR1 is SGHAT and CDR2 is FQNNGV in the germline V gene. In DNA form, the CDR3 reads TGTGCCAGCCGTAAATCGAATTCACCCCTCCACTTT. It codes for CASRKSNSPLHF.

The chain uses TRBV4-2 and TRBJ2-3; 13 bases align to TRBD2. This CDR3 contains 19 residues. The J segment lost 3 bases and the V segment lost 2 bases, leaving 11 bases of the junction unmatched. Germline CDR1 and CDR2: LGHNA and YNFKEQ. The CDR3 bases are TGTGCCAGCAGCCAATACGTACTAGCGGGGGGGTTTGGTACAGATACGCAGTATTTT. Residues: CASSQYVLAGGFGTDTQYF.

V and J are TRBV7-2 and TRBJ1-2; 9 nucleotides match TRBD1. Germline lookup yields CDR1 SGHTA and CDR2 FQGNSA. Trimming took 5 bases from V and 2 from J; bases not matched to a gene: 3. CDR3 length: 14 amino acids. The CDR3: CASSLGTGNYGYTF. CDR3 sequence (DNA): TGTGCCAGCAGCCTGGGGACAGGGAACTATGGCTACACCTTC.

The chain combines TRBV29-1 with TRBJ2-7, with TRBD1 matching 11 bases. J was trimmed by 2 bases and V by 6 bases; bases with no gene match: 6. Germline CDR1 is SQVTM and CDR2 is ANQGSEA. The CDR3 is made up of 14 amino acids. Here the CDR3 reads CSVDVDRGPYEQYV. For the CDR3, the DNA is TGCAGCGTGGATGTGGACAGGGGGCCCTACGAGCAGTACGTC.

The V gene is TRBV4-1, the J gene TRBJ1-2; TRBD1 agrees at 9 bases. Trimming cost V 0 bases and J 5 bases; bases outside gene matches: 10. Germline V lookup: CDR1 MGHRA, CDR2 YSYEKL. The CDR3 is made up of 17 amino acids. CDR3 DNA sequence: TGCGCCAGCAGCCAAGACCCGACGGGACAGGGTTATTATGGCTACACCTTC. Its protein is CASSQDPTGQGYYGYTF.

This clone was recorded once. The chain is built from TRBV18 and TRBJ2-7; TRBD1 matches 9 bases. CDR3 length: 16 amino acids. Losses at the gene ends were 4 bases for V and 0 bases for J; bases not matched to a gene: 7. CDR1 and CDR2 (germline): KGHSH, LQKENI. CDR3 in DNA: TGTGCCAGCTCACAAGCCGGGACAGGGATCTCCTACGAGCAGTACTTC. It is translated as CASSQAGTGISYEQYF. Complete variable domain (other parts from reference TRBV18 and TRBJ2-7): NAGVMQNPRHLVRRRGQEARLRCSPMKGHSHVYWYRQLPEEGLKFMVYLQKENIIDESGMPKERFSAEFPKEGPSILRIQQVVRGDSAAYFCASSQAGTGISYEQYFGPGTRLTVT.

V and J are TRBV11-2 and TRBJ1-2; no definite D call. The V end was cut by 4 bases, the J end by 4 bases, with 13 bases between. The V gene's germline CDR1 is SGHAT and CDR2 FQNNGV. This CDR3 region has 14 residues. CDR3 bases: TGTGCCAGCAGCTCCTCAGCGGGGAGCTATGGCTACACCTTC. Translating it yields CASSSSAGSYGYTF.

This chain joins TRBV30 and TRBJ2-7; D is perhaps TRBD2 (5 bases). The length of the CDR3 is 18 residues. V was pared by 0 bases and J by 3 bases, with 24 bases between. Germline V lookup: CDR1 GTSNPN, CDR2 SVGIG (reference sequence). The CDR3 sequence: CAWSVYMGSATFFYEQYF. In DNA form, the CDR3 reads TGTGCCTGGAGTGTATATATGGGTAGCGCCACATTCTTCTACGAGCAGTACTTC.

The chain is built from TRBV5-1 and TRBJ1-2; 7 bases are a match to TRBD1. V gave up 5 bases and J gave up 9 bases; unmatched junction bases: 10. From germline, CDR1 is SGHRS and CDR2 YFSETQ. The length of the CDR3 is 13 residues. This CDR3 is CASSIPQTGRYTF. The CDR3 nucleotides read TGCGCCAGCAGTATCCCTCAGACAGGGCGCTACACCTTC. The full variable domain, its missing parts supplied by reference TRBV5-1 and TRBJ1-2, is KAGVTQTPRYLIKTRGQQVTLSCSPISGHRSVSWYQQTPGQGLQFLFEYFSETQRNKGNFPGRFSGRQFSNSRSEMNVSTLELGDSALYLCASSIPQTGRYTFGSGTRLTVV.

The chain is built from TRBV4-3 and TRBJ1-5, with D tentatively TRBD1 (5 bases). There are 14 residues in the CDR3. Germline CDR1 LGHNA, CDR2 YSLEER. V shed 0 bases and J shed 7 bases, with 10 bases lying between them. Here the CDR3 DNA reads TGCGCCAGCAGCCAAGATGTTCAGGGCCAGCCCCAGCATTTT. Its translation: CASSQDVQGQPQHF.

This clone was seen just once. The chain employs TRBV19 and TRBJ2-5; weak D call: TRBD1 (5 bases). CDR3 length: 12 residues. The germline V and J ends were trimmed by 2 bases and 4 bases, with 5 bases remaining between them. The germline CDR1 and CDR2 sequences are LNHDA and SQIVND (reference sequence). The CDR3 coding sequence is TGTGCCAGTAGTATAAGGGGAGAGACCCAGTACTTC. This gives the protein CASSIRGETQYF.

The chain recombines TRBV11-2 with TRBJ2-3, with TRBD1 matching over 8 bases. Germline trimming cut 5 bases from V and 0 bases from J; bases unmatched to any gene: 1. The germline V gene encodes CDR1 SGHAT and CDR2 FQNNGV. The CDR3 is made up of 14 amino acids. CDR3: CASSRTGSTDTQYF. The CDR3, as DNA: TGTGCCAGCAGCCGGACAGGGAGCACAGATACGCAGTATTTT.

V and J are TRBV7-2 and TRBJ1-6, with TRBD1 identical over 7 bases. After removal of 1 base from V and 10 bases from J, the junction contained 7 bases not matched to a gene. CDR3 length: 15 residues. CDR1 SGHTA and CDR2 FQGNSA come from the germline V gene. DNA for the CDR3: TGTGCCAGCAGCTTAGGGTACAGGGGAAGATCACCCCTCCACTTT. Residues: CASSLGYRGRSPLHF.

J is TRBJ2-2 and V is TRBV30; TRBD2 is a possible D gene (6 bases). Germline V lookup: CDR1 GTSNPN, CDR2 SVGIG (reference sequence). The V and J ends lost 3 bases and 4 bases respectively, with 12 bases between them. The CDR3 covers 14 residues. The CDR3 reads CAWRGLQLTGELFF. The CDR3 DNA sequence: TGTGCCTGGAGGGGACTCCAACTCACCGGGGAGCTGTTTTTT.

The chain links TRBV9 to TRBJ2-3, with TRBD2 matching over 7 bases. Germline V gene data show CDR1 as SGDLS and CDR2 as YYNGEE. The CDR3 has 16 amino acids. J lost 3 bases, V lost 0 bases, and 7 bases had no gene match. DNA of the CDR3: TGTGCCAGCAGCGTAGACGGGCTCGGGGGGACAGATACGCAGTATTTT. This translates into CASSVDGLGGTDTQYF. The variable domain in full, with the rest retrieved from reference TRBV9 and TRBJ2-3, is DSGVTQTPKHLITATGQRVTLRCSPRSGDLSVYWYQQSLDQGLQFLIQYYNGEERAKGNILERFSAQQFPDLHSELNLSSLELGDSALYFCASSVDGLGGTDTQYFGPGTRLTVL.

The table lists this clone with a count of one. V is TRBV6-6 and J is TRBJ1-2, with no clear D. The CDR3 spans 14 residues. V was pared by 0 bases and J by 8 bases, with 13 bases between. Germline assignment: CDR1 MNHNY and CDR2 SVGAGI (reference sequence). The CDR3 is CASSYSSWAGGYTF. DNA for the CDR3: TGTGCCAGCAGTTACTCAAGTTGGGCCGGAGGCTACACCTTC.

CDR3 nucleotides: TGTGCCAGCAGTGGGACATTCCAAGAGACCCAGTACTTC. Protein sequence: CASSGTFQETQYF. This sequence joins TRBV2 and TRBJ2-5; D might be TRBD1 (5 bases). The CDR3 is 13 amino acids. Germline CDR1 SNHLY, CDR2 FYNNEI. Trimming took off 4 bases at V and 1 base at J, with 7 bases between the two ends. The variable domain in full, with the rest retrieved from reference TRBV2 and TRBJ2-5, is EPEVTQTPSHQVTQMGQEVILRCVPISNHLYFYWYRQILGQKVEFLVSFYNNEISEKSEIFDDQFSVERPDGSNFTLKIRSTKLEDSAMYFCASSGTFQETQYFGPGTRLLVL.

This chain links TRBV12-5 with TRBJ1-5; TRBD1 matches 8 bases. The trim removed 3 bases at V and 6 bases at J, leaving 13 bases unmatched. Germline V gives CDR1 LGHNT, CDR2 FRNRAP. This CDR3 comprises 17 residues. The CDR3 loop is CASGLQTTGGNGQPQHF. The CDR3 DNA reads as TGTGCTAGTGGTTTACAAACCACAGGGGGTAACGGTCAGCCCCAGCATTTT.

The chain recombines TRBV11-3 with TRBJ2-5, with D unclear. The CDR3 contains 13 residues. Trimming left V 0 bases short and J 1 base short, with 3 bases between. Germline CDR1 and CDR2: SGHNT and YENEEA. The CDR3 loop is CASSLERQETQYF. The CDR3 region has the DNA TGTGCCAGCAGCTTAGAGCGCCAAGAGACCCAGTACTTC.

The CDR3 sequence: CAWSPRSYEQYF. The CDR3 bases are TGTGCCTGGAGTCCTCGCTCCTACGAGCAGTACTTC. The chain has TRBV30 and TRBJ2-5; D is uncertain. Gene TRBJ2-7 matches the end of the DNA better, so the J call may be wrong. Germline V lookup: CDR1 GTSNPN, CDR2 SVGIG (reference sequence). The CDR3 contains 12 residues.

The rearrangement uses TRBV5-1 and TRBJ2-5; 11 bases align to TRBD1. The CDR3 is 16 residues long. Germline V gives CDR1 SGHRS, CDR2 YFSETQ. Germline trimming cut 0 bases from V and 4 bases from J; bases unmatched to any gene: 5. CDR3 in DNA: TGCGCCAGCAGCTTGGAAGGACAGGGGGCCGGAGAGACCCAGTACTTC. It is translated as CASSLEGQGAGETQYF.